This TCR beta chain was recorded in a study of beta chain features in type 1 diabetes. Study conclusions and caveats: Any PCR bias toward short templates would affect both groups alike. Because the template was cDNA, high-expressing cells might be over-represented. Patients with type 1 diabetes showed fewer VDJ junction insertions and more deletions.

The whole isolated RNA underwent reverse transcription, so sequencing captured expressed TCRB transcripts. Sequencing was performed with immunoSEQ multiplex PCR; in TCRdb, only in-frame clones are kept and a portion is missing. The table records under 800,000 clones, around 15% of them present only once. Germline loops: CDR1 SGHRS, CDR2 YFSETQ. Trimming cost V 2 bases and J 6 bases, with 6 bases left between them. The CDR3 spans 11 residues. In this sample, this clone turned up once. Its antigen remains unknown. This receptor was taken from a man between 18 and 35 years old in good health. V and J are TRBV5-1 and TRBJ2-7; no reliable D call. Sequencing was carried out using naive CD4+ T cells from blood. As DNA, the CDR3 is TGCGCCAGCAGCTTTAAAAGCGAGCAGTACTTC. Its translation is CASSFKSEQYF.